Ten or more counts support the clone carrying this T cell receptor beta chain. The sample comes from a study of T-cell reconstitution after alpha-beta-depleted transplantation in children. Germline trimming cut 5 bases from V and 2 bases from J; bases unmatched to any gene: 5. This CDR3 has 16 residues. CDR1 and CDR2 from the germline V gene are SGHTA and FQGNSA. During its preparation, the TCRbeta library received unique molecular identifiers. TCRdb passed the PCR reads through MiXCR, listing each CDR3 protein once. The sample lists approximately 240,000 distinct CDR3 sequences, about 9.6% seen once, with around 5% in the top ten.

The chain couples TRBV7-2 to TRBJ2-5; 13 bases match TRBD2. This clonotype was obtained from a human donor who donated a stem cell graft to a child with SCID. Sequences were derived from PBMCs from the stem cell graft donor, sampled from the stem cell graft. CDR3 sequence (DNA): TGTGCCAGCAGCAAATCGGGACTAGCGGGGCAAGAGACCCAGTACTTC. Amino acid sequence: CASSKSGLAGQETQYF.